This T cell receptor beta chain stems from a study of T cell responses to AZD1222 COVID-19 vaccine. Study-wide findings and caveats: White British ancestry dominated among donors, who included more females, and clonal diversity was possibly underestimated. Among spike-specific TCRs, nearly half reportedly target unmutated variant regions. Of the AZD1222 recipients, only five to seven were seropositive at baseline.

On this clone itself: Antigen unknown.

V was clipped by 0 bases and J by 4 bases; unmatched bases: 8. CDR1 and CDR2 (germline): SGDLS, YYNGEE. This CDR3 is 18 amino acids long. Sequenced by immunoSEQ multiplex PCR; TCRdb stores in-frame clones only, minus some. The profile shows about 140,000 clones, 92% of them singletons. V and J are TRBV9 and TRBJ2-3; TRBD2 matches at 13 bases. The sequence was obtained from an adult in good health. The material sequenced was peripheral blood, taken on day 0 of AZD1222 vaccination. CDR3 DNA sequence: TGTGCCAGCAGCGTAGGACTAGCGGGAGGAATCCTCCCAGATACGCAGTATTTT. As protein: CASSVGLAGGILPDTQYF.